This T cell receptor beta chain was documented in a study of T cell responses to AZD1222 COVID-19 vaccine. Study-wide points: Mostly white British, mostly female donors; authors suggested clonal diversity may be underestimated. Of the AZD1222 recipients, only five to seven were seropositive at baseline.

Germline CDR1 and CDR2: SGHRS and YFSETQ. V gave up 5 bases and J gave up 3 bases; unmatched junction bases: 4. This CDR3 has 14 amino acids. For this clone: Antigen specificity is unknown.

The repertoire was sequenced with immunoSEQ multiplex PCR; TCRdb's copy has only in-frame clones and lacks some. This table has roughly 180,000 clones, 87% appearing once. The chain joins TRBV5-1 to TRBJ2-7, with 11 bases aligning to TRBD2. This sample comprised peripheral blood, obtained on day 0 of AZD1222 vaccination. The receptor was derived from an adult in good health. The CDR3 reads CASSAGTSGYEQYF. For the CDR3, the DNA is TGCGCCAGCAGTGCCGGGACTAGCGGCTACGAGCAGTACTTC. Using reference TRBV5-1 and TRBJ2-7 for the parts outside the CDR3, the full variable domain is KAGVTQTPRYLIKTRGQQVTLSCSPISGHRSVSWYQQTPGQGLQFLFEYFSETQRNKGNFPGRFSGRQFSNSRSEMNVSTLELGDSALYLCASSAGTSGYEQYFGPGTRLTVT.